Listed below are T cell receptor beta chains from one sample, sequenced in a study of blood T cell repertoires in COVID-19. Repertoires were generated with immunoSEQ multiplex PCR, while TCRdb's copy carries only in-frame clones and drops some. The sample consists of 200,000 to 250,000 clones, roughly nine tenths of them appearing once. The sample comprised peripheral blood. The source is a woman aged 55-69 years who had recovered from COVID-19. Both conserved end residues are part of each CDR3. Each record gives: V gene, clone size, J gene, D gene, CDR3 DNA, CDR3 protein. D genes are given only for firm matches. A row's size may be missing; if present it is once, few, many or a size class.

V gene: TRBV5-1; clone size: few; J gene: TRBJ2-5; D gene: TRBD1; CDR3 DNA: TGCGCCAGCAGCTTGGCCCTCAATAGCAGGGGGATCGGAGAGACCCAGTACTTC; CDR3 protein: CASSLALNSRGIGETQYF
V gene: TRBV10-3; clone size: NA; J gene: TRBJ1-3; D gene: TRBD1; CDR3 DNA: TGTGCCATCAGTGAACAGACAGGGGTTGGAAACACCATATATTTT; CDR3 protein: CAISEQTGVGNTIYF
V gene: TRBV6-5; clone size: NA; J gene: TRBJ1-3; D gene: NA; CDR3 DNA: TGTGCCAGCAGTTACCAGGGTTACTCTGGAAACACCATATATTTT; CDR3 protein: CASSYQGYSGNTIYF
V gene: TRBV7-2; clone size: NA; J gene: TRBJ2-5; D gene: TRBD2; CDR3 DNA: TGTGCCAGCAGCTTGGCGGGGGGGATCCAAGAGACCCAGTACTTC; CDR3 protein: CASSLAGGIQETQYF
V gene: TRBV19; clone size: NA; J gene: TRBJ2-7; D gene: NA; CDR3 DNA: TGTGCCAGTAGTATTGTGTGGGGGCGCATGGACGAGCAGTACTTC; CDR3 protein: CASSIVWGRMDEQYF
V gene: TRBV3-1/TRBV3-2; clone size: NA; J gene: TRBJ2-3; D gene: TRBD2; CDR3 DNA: TGTGCCAGCAGCCGCGGGGGATCCACAGATACGCAGTATTTT; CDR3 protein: CASSRGGSTDTQYF
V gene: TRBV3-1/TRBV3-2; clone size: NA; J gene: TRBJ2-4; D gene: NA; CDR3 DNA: TGTGCCAGCAGCCAAGATCCCGAGTTGAACATTCAGTACTTC; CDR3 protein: CASSQDPELNIQYF
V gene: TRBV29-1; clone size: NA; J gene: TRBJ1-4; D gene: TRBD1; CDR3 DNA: TGCAGCGTCCAAGGACAGGGGAAGGAAAAACTGTTTTTT; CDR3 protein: CSVQGQGKEKLFF
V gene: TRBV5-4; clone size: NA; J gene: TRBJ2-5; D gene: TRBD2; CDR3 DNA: TGTGCCAGCAGCTTGCCCCTTGGCGGGGGACAAGAGACCCAGTACTTC; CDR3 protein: CASSLPLGGGQETQYF
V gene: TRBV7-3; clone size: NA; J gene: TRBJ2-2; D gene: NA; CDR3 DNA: TGTGCCAGCGGCCCCGGGACTGCGAACACCGGGGAGCTGTTTTTT; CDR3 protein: CASGPGTANTGELFF
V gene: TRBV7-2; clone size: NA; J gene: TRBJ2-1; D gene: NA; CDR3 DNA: TGTGCCAGCAGCTTCAAATCCAACAATGAGCAGTTCTTC; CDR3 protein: CASSFKSNNEQFF
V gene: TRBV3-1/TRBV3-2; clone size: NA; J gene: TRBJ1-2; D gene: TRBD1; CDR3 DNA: TGTGCCACCATGGACAGGGTCTATGGCTACACCTTC; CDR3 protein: CATMDRVYGYTF
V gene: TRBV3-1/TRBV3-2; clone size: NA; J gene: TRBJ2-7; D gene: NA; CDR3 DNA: TGTGCCAGCAGCCTGGGGCCGAACTCCTACGAGCAGTACTTC; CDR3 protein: CASSLGPNSYEQYF
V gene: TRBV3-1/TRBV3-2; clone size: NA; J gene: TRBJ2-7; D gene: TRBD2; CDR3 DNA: TGTGCCAGCAGCCAGTCTAGCGGGGGGGCCCCCTACGAGCAGTACTTC; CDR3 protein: CASSQSSGGAPYEQYF
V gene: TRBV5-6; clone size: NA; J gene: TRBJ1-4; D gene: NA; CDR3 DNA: TGTGCCAGCAGCACCCGGGACATTGGTGAAAAACTGTTTTTT; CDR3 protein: CASSTRDIGEKLFF
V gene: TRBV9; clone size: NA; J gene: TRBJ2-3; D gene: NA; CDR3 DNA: TGTGCCAGCAGCCTAGGACAGACTAGCACAGATACGCAGTATTTT; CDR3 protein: CASSLGQTSTDTQYF
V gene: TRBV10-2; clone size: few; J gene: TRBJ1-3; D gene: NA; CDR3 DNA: TGCGCCGGAACGACAGGATTTGGAAACACCATATATTTT; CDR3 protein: CAGTTGFGNTIYF
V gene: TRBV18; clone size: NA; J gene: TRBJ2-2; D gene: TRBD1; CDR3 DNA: TGTGCCAGCTCACCCGGACAGGGGAGTAACACCGGGGAGCTGTTTTTT; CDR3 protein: CASSPGQGSNTGELFF
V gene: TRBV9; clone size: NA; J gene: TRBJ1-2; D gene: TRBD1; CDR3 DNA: TGTGCCAGCAGCCTAGACAGGGACTATGGCTACACCTTC; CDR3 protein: CASSLDRDYGYTF
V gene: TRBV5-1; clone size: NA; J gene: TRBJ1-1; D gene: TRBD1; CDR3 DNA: TGCGCCAGCAGCTCTACCCCTTTACAGGGGACTGAAGCTTTCTTT; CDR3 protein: CASSSTPLQGTEAFF
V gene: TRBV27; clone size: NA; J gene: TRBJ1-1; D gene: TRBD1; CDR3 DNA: TGTGCCAGCTCCGCGCTCGGGACAGTTGGAACTGAAGCTTTCTTT; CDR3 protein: CASSALGTVGTEAFF
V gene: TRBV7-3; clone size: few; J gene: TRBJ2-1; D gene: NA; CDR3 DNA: TGTGCCAGCAGAGAAGTGGCGGGGTTGTACAATGAGCAGTTCTTC; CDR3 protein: CASREVAGLYNEQFF
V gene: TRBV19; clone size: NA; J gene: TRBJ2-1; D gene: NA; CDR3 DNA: TGTGCCAGTAGTCCCATGATAGTCGCTACAGGAAGTGAGCAGTTCTTC; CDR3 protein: CASSPMIVATGSEQFF
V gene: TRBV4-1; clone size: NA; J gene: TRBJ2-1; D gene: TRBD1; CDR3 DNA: TGCGCCAGCAGCTCCCCAGGGGGCCCCTACAATGAGCAGTTCTTC; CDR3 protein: CASSSPGGPYNEQFF
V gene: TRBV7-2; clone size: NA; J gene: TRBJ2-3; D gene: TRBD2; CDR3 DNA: TGTGCCAGCAGCTTAGCGACTAGCGGGGGGAGGTCCACAGATACGCAGTATTTT; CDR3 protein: CASSLATSGGRSTDTQYF
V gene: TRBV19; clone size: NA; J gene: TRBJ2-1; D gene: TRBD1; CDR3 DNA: TGTGCCAGTACCCCGGACAGGGGGTTCTTC; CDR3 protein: CASTPDRGFF
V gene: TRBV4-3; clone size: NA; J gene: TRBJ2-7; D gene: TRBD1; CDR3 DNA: TGCGCCAGCAGCCACGAAAGGACAGGGCGGGAGCAGTACTTC; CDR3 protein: CASSHERTGREQYF
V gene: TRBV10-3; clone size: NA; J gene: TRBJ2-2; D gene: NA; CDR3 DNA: TGTGCCATCAGTGAGTCCGAGGAAACAGGGAGGGCCGGGGAGCTGTTTTTT; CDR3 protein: CAISESEETGRAGELFF
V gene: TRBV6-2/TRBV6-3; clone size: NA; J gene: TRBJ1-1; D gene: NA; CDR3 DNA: TGTGCCAGCAGTTACTCGAGGCCCACGGAAGCTTTCTTT; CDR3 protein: CASSYSRPTEAFF
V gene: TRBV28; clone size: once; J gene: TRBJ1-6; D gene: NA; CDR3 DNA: TGTGCCAGCGCAAACAGGAATTCACCCCTCCACTTT; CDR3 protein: CASANRNSPLHF
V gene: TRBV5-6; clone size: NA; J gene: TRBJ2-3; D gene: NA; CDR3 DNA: TGTGCCAGCAGCTGGGGGCCTCTCACAGATACGCAGTATTTT; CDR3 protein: CASSWGPLTDTQYF
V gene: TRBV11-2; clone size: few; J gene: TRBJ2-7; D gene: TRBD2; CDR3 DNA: TGTGCCAGCAGCCCTACTAGCGGGGGGGCCTTTGGCGAGCAGTACTTC; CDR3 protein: CASSPTSGGAFGEQYF
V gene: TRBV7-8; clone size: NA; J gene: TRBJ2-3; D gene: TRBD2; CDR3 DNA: TGTGCCAGCAGACGGCGGGAGCTCAATCTGGCAGATACGCAGTATTTT; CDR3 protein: CASRRRELNLADTQYF
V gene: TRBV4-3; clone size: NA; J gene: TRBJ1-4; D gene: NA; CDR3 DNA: TGCGCCAGCAGCCATCTGGGGACAACTGATTATGAAAAACTGTTTTTT; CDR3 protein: CASSHLGTTDYEKLFF
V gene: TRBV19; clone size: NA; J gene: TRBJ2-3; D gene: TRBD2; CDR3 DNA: TGTGCCAGTAGGAAAGCGGGGGGTCTAGATACGCAGTATTTT; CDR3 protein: CASRKAGGLDTQYF
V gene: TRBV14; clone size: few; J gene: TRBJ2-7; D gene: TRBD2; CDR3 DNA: TGTGCCAGCAGCACGTCCCGGGACTATTATAGGACGCACTTC; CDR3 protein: CASSTSRDYYRTHF
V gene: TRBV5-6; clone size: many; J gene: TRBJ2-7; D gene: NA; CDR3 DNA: TGTGCCAGCAGCTCAGACAGATCCTACGAGCAGTACTTC; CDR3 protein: CASSSDRSYEQYF
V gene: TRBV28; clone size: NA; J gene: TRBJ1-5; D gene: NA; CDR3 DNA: TGTGCCAGCAGGCGGGGCCAGAACAATCAGCCCCAGCATTTT; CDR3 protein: CASRRGQNNQPQHF
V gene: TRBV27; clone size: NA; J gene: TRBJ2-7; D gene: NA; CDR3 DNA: TGTGCCAGCAGTTTACATGCACAGTCCTACGATTCCGAGCAGTACTTC; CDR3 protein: CASSLHAQSYDSEQYF
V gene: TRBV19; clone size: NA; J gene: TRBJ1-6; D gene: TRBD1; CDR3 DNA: TGTGCCAGCAGCGACAGGGTTAATTCACCCCTCCACTTT; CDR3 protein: CASSDRVNSPLHF
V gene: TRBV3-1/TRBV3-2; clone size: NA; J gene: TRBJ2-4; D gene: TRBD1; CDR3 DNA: TGTGCCAGCAGCCGAATGGACAGGAAAAACATTCAGTACTTC; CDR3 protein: CASSRMDRKNIQYF
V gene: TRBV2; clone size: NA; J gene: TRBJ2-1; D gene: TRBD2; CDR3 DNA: TGTGCCAGCGTGGGGGGGGAATACAATGAGCAGTTCTTC; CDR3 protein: CASVGGEYNEQFF
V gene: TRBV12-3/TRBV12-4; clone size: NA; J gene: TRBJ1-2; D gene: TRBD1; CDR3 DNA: TGTGCCAGCAGCCAGGGACAGAACTATGGCTACACCTTC; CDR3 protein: CASSQGQNYGYTF
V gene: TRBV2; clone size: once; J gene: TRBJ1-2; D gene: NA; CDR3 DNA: TGTGCCAGCAGTCCGGACATAAGCTATGGCTACACCTTC; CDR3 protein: CASSPDISYGYTF